A single TCR beta chain is shown here with its context. Its target is not known. This record belongs to a study of cytomegalovirus exposure and HLA in healthy donors. The study's findings and limits: Segments of the TCR beta V type were, in most cases, productive about 87% or about 30% of the time in an earlier analysis. CMV serostatus was the sole immune exposure information available.

PCR amplification relied on 60 Vbeta primers (plus 13 Jbeta primers). Data came from immunoSEQ multiplex PCR; TCRdb stores just in-frame clones and leaves some out. Of around 120,000 clones listed, around 10% are singletons. The clonotype was recovered from a man aged 25-40 years in good health and CMV-seronegative. Sample: PBMCs.

CDR3 DNA: TGTGCCAGCGCGGAGGGGAACTATTCACCCCTCCACTTT. Its translation is CASAEGNYSPLHF. The rearrangement links TRBV18 to TRBJ1-6; the D gene is possibly TRBD1 (5 bases). V gave up 8 bases and J gave up 8 bases, with 13 bases separating them. Per germline, CDR1 KGHSH and CDR2 LQKENI. There are 13 residues in the CDR3.